The clone carrying this T cell receptor beta chain turned up a few times. TCRdb recomputed calls from the RT-PCR reads with MiXCR, one row per CDR3 protein. This sample has about 680,000 distinct CDR3 sequences, with approximately 14% found just once. The clonotype comes from a female donor in good health, serving as a healthy control. The specimen sequenced was memory CD4+ T cells from blood.

For the CDR3, the DNA is TGCAGTGCTTGGACAGGGGGCGACGAGCAGTACTTC. Amino acid sequence: CSAWTGGDEQYF. The chain uses TRBV20-1 and TRBJ2-7; 11 bases align to TRBD1. With V trimmed by 5 bases and J by 5 bases, 2 bases remained unmatched. The CDR3 contains 12 residues. Germline CDR1 reads DFQATT; CDR2 reads SNEGSKA (reference sequence).